Listed below are T cell receptor beta chains from one sample, sequenced in a study of blood T cells in healthy people across ages. MiXCR was run by TCRdb on the 5' RACE reads, yielding one entry per CDR3 protein. The sample shows roughly 650,000 distinct CDR3 sequences, roughly 32% of them seen only once. The sequencing sample was made of blood. All receptors derive from a woman of 80 years or more in good health. CDR3s include the opening cysteine and the closing phenylalanine or tryptophan. The D gene is left open where the match is weak. The size entry is marked missing in some rows and otherwise reads once, few, many or a size class.

V gene: TRBV6-1
clone size: many
D gene: .
J gene: TRBJ2-6
CDR3 protein: CASSEVVFGANVLTF
CDR3 DNA: TGTGCCAGCAGTGAAGTTGTGTTTGGGGCCAACGTCCTGACTTTC

V gene: TRBV7-3
clone size: many
D gene: .
J gene: TRBJ2-1
CDR3 protein: CASSLLGGGGNEQFF
CDR3 DNA: TGTGCCAGCAGCCTGCTCGGAGGGGGGGGAAATGAGCAGTTCTTC

V gene: TRBV6-2/TRBV6-3
clone size: .
D gene: .
J gene: TRBJ1-3
CDR3 protein: CASAPRQTGNTIYF
CDR3 DNA: TGTGCCAGCGCACCGCGGCAGACCGGAAACACCATATATTTT

V gene: TRBV11-1
clone size: many
D gene: .
J gene: TRBJ1-1
CDR3 protein: CASRPVQGLYTEAFF
CDR3 DNA: TGTGCCAGCCGTCCTGTTCAGGGGTTATACACTGAAGCTTTCTTT

V gene: TRBV6-5
clone size: many
D gene: .
J gene: TRBJ1-5
CDR3 protein: CASRLGLYQPQHF
CDR3 DNA: TGTGCCAGCCGCTTAGGGCTTTATCAGCCCCAGCATTTT

V gene: TRBV3-1
clone size: .
D gene: .
J gene: TRBJ1-1
CDR3 protein: CASSQESSAGLNTEAFF
CDR3 DNA: TGTGCCAGCAGCCAAGAATCATCAGCGGGCCTGAACACTGAAGCTTTCTTT

V gene: TRBV5-1
clone size: many
D gene: .
J gene: TRBJ2-7
CDR3 protein: CASSSGKQKDEQYF
CDR3 DNA: TGCGCCAGCAGCTCCGGGAAGCAGAAAGACGAGCAGTACTTC

V gene: TRBV7-9
clone size: many
D gene: TRBD2
J gene: TRBJ2-5
CDR3 protein: CASSSSSTSGGPQETQYF
CDR3 DNA: TGTGCCAGCAGCTCATCCTCGACTAGCGGGGGGCCCCAAGAGACCCAGTACTTC

V gene: TRBV18
clone size: .
D gene: .
J gene: TRBJ1-4
CDR3 protein: CASAKDSPREKLFF
CDR3 DNA: TGTGCCAGCGCAAAGGACAGCCCAAGGGAAAAACTGTTTTTT

V gene: TRBV12-3/TRBV12-4
clone size: once
D gene: TRBD2
J gene: TRBJ2-1
CDR3 protein: CASSREVGEQFF
CDR3 DNA: TGTGCCAGCAGCCGGGAGGTGGGTGAGCAGTTCTTC

V gene: TRBV20-1
clone size: many
D gene: TRBD2
J gene: TRBJ2-3
CDR3 protein: CSASGGALTDTQYF
CDR3 DNA: TGCAGTGCTAGCGGGGGGGCCTTAACAGATACGCAGTATTTT

V gene: TRBV19
clone size: few
D gene: TRBD1
J gene: TRBJ2-1
CDR3 protein: CASSRDRGFRNEQFF
CDR3 DNA: TGTGCCAGTAGTCGGGACAGGGGGTTTAGGAATGAGCAGTTCTTC

V gene: TRBV15
clone size: once
D gene: .
J gene: TRBJ2-7
CDR3 protein: CATSTRQERSSYEQYF
CDR3 DNA: TGTGCCACCAGCACGAGACAGGAGAGGAGCTCCTACGAGCAGTACTTC

V gene: TRBV30
clone size: .
D gene: .
J gene: TRBJ2-1
CDR3 protein: CAWSVGLCNEQFF
CDR3 DNA: TGTGCCTGGAGTGTAGGGCTATGTAATGAGCAGTTCTTC

V gene: TRBV6-5
clone size: many
D gene: .
J gene: TRBJ1-2
CDR3 protein: CASSYQGTYGYTF
CDR3 DNA: TGTGCCAGCAGTTACCAGGGGACCTATGGCTACACCTTC

V gene: TRBV20-1
clone size: .
D gene: .
J gene: TRBJ2-1
CDR3 protein: CSASVGGTGEQFF
CDR3 DNA: TGCAGTGCTAGCGTCGGAGGTACGGGTGAGCAGTTCTTC

V gene: TRBV7-9
clone size: many
D gene: .
J gene: TRBJ2-7
CDR3 protein: CASSLGSGTSLYEQYF
CDR3 DNA: TGTGCCAGCAGCTTAGGCTCCGGGACGTCTTTATACGAGCAGTACTTC

V gene: TRBV13
clone size: .
D gene: TRBD2
J gene: TRBJ2-1
CDR3 protein: CASSLLGLAGYNEQFF
CDR3 DNA: TGTGCCAGCAGCTTACTTGGACTAGCGGGGTACAATGAGCAGTTCTTC

V gene: TRBV9
clone size: many
D gene: .
J gene: TRBJ2-3
CDR3 protein: CASSLGPTWSDTQYF
CDR3 DNA: TGTGCCAGCAGCCTCGGACCGACCTGGTCGGATACGCAGTATTTT

V gene: TRBV20-1
clone size: many
D gene: TRBD2
J gene: TRBJ2-3
CDR3 protein: CSARDLAGGTDTQYF
CDR3 DNA: TGCAGTGCTAGAGATCTAGCGGGGGGCACAGATACGCAGTATTTT

V gene: TRBV7-3
clone size: many
D gene: TRBD1
J gene: TRBJ2-3
CDR3 protein: CASSWGTGVSTDTQYF
CDR3 DNA: TGTGCCAGCAGCTGGGGGACAGGGGTTAGCACAGATACGCAGTATTTT

V gene: TRBV2
clone size: many
D gene: .
J gene: TRBJ1-5
CDR3 protein: CASSGSPPPGYSNQPQHF
CDR3 DNA: TGTGCCAGCAGTGGGTCACCTCCCCCGGGCTATAGCAATCAGCCCCAGCATTTT

V gene: TRBV6-1
clone size: many
D gene: TRBD1
J gene: TRBJ2-6
CDR3 protein: CASTHRTGDSGANVLTF
CDR3 DNA: TGTGCCAGTACCCATCGGACAGGCGACTCTGGGGCCAACGTCCTGACTTTC

V gene: TRBV7-2
clone size: many
D gene: TRBD1
J gene: TRBJ2-7
CDR3 protein: CASSFGQGPSYEQYF
CDR3 DNA: TGTGCCAGCAGCTTCGGACAGGGACCCTCCTACGAGCAGTACTTC

V gene: TRBV7-9
clone size: few
D gene: .
J gene: TRBJ2-1
CDR3 protein: CASSLSARVNNEQFF
CDR3 DNA: TGTGCCAGCAGCTTATCGGCCAGGGTGAACAATGAGCAGTTCTTC

V gene: TRBV6-5
clone size: few
D gene: TRBD1
J gene: TRBJ1-2
CDR3 protein: CASSYSRTGGEGYGYTF
CDR3 DNA: TGTGCCAGCAGTTACTCGCGGACAGGGGGCGAGGGCTATGGCTACACCTTC

V gene: TRBV7-9
clone size: many
D gene: TRBD1
J gene: TRBJ2-3
CDR3 protein: CASRTGGANTQYF
CDR3 DNA: TGTGCCAGCAGGACAGGGGGCGCGAATACGCAGTATTTT

V gene: TRBV6-6
clone size: many
D gene: .
J gene: TRBJ2-5
CDR3 protein: CASSPEGETQYF
CDR3 DNA: TGTGCCAGCAGCCCGGAGGGGGAGACCCAGTACTTC

V gene: TRBV27
clone size: many
D gene: .
J gene: TRBJ2-6
CDR3 protein: CASSAYSGANVLTF
CDR3 DNA: TGTGCCAGCAGTGCCTACTCTGGGGCCAACGTCCTGACTTTC

V gene: TRBV7-2
clone size: .
D gene: TRBD2
J gene: TRBJ2-7
CDR3 protein: CASSSKRGRDEQYF
CDR3 DNA: TGTGCCAGCAGCTCAAAGCGGGGCCGGGACGAGCAGTACTTC

V gene: TRBV15
clone size: many
D gene: TRBD1
J gene: TRBJ2-1
CDR3 protein: CATSREARGQNEQFF
CDR3 DNA: TGTGCCACCAGCAGAGAGGCCAGGGGGCAAAATGAGCAGTTCTTC

V gene: TRBV10-3
clone size: many
D gene: .
J gene: TRBJ1-1
CDR3 protein: CASLGMNTEAFF
CDR3 DNA: TGTGCCTCGCTGGGGATGAACACTGAAGCTTTCTTT

V gene: TRBV12-3/TRBV12-4
clone size: many
D gene: TRBD1
J gene: TRBJ1-2
CDR3 protein: CASKRTGGVANYGYTF
CDR3 DNA: TGTGCCAGCAAAAGGACAGGGGGTGTAGCTAACTATGGCTACACCTTC

V gene: TRBV7-9
clone size: .
D gene: .
J gene: TRBJ2-1
CDR3 protein: CASSGIQKREQFF
CDR3 DNA: TGTGCCAGCAGCGGGATCCAGAAGAGGGAGCAGTTCTTC

V gene: TRBV10-3
clone size: few
D gene: TRBD1
J gene: TRBJ1-1
CDR3 protein: CAISSRTGVNTEAFF
CDR3 DNA: TGTGCCATCAGTTCTCGGACAGGGGTGAACACTGAAGCTTTCTTT

V gene: TRBV15
clone size: .
D gene: .
J gene: TRBJ2-7
CDR3 protein: CATSRDHGSTYEQYF
CDR3 DNA: TGTGCCACCAGCAGAGATCACGGCAGTACCTACGAGCAGTACTTC

V gene: TRBV27
clone size: many
D gene: TRBD1
J gene: TRBJ2-6
CDR3 protein: CASSQDRGRGGANVLTF
CDR3 DNA: TGTGCCAGCAGCCAGGACAGGGGCCGGGGAGGGGCCAACGTCCTGACTTTC

V gene: TRBV28
clone size: .
D gene: .
J gene: TRBJ2-2
CDR3 protein: CASSLVFPGELFF
CDR3 DNA: TGTGCCAGCAGTTTAGTATTCCCCGGGGAGCTGTTTTTT

V gene: TRBV7-9
clone size: .
D gene: .
J gene: TRBJ2-5
CDR3 protein: CASSLMQSQETQYF
CDR3 DNA: TGTGCCAGCAGCTTAATGCAGAGCCAAGAGACCCAGTACTTC

V gene: TRBV10-3
clone size: many
D gene: .
J gene: TRBJ1-2
CDR3 protein: CAIRGGGKEGYTF
CDR3 DNA: TGTGCCATCAGAGGAGGGGGTAAAGAGGGCTACACCTTC

V gene: TRBV6-5
clone size: many
D gene: TRBD1
J gene: TRBJ1-6
CDR3 protein: CASSYSSVAGTGDSPLHF
CDR3 DNA: TGTGCCAGCAGTTACTCGAGCGTAGCCGGGACAGGGGATTCACCCCTCCACTTT

V gene: TRBV30
clone size: many
D gene: TRBD2
J gene: TRBJ2-4
CDR3 protein: CAWRLAGAGGNIQYF
CDR3 DNA: TGTGCCTGGAGACTAGCGGGGGCGGGCGGTAACATTCAGTACTTC

V gene: TRBV20-1
clone size: many
D gene: TRBD1
J gene: TRBJ2-2
CDR3 protein: CSARDATGDPNTGELFF
CDR3 DNA: TGCAGTGCTAGAGATGCGACAGGGGACCCGAACACCGGGGAGCTGTTTTTT

V gene: TRBV5-4
clone size: .
D gene: .
J gene: TRBJ2-6
CDR3 protein: CASSRDDGTNVLTF
CDR3 DNA: TGTGCCAGCAGCCGGGACGACGGAACCAACGTCCTGACTTTC

V gene: TRBV28
clone size: few
D gene: TRBD1
J gene: TRBJ1-5
CDR3 protein: CASSTGQGSRQPQHF
CDR3 DNA: TGTGCCAGCAGCACGGGACAGGGGTCTAGACAGCCCCAGCATTTT